The rows below give T cell receptor beta chains drawn from one sample of a study of blood T cell repertoires in COVID-19. Libraries were prepared by immunoSEQ multiplex PCR; TCRdb keeps only in-frame clonotypes and omits some of them. Of roughly 140,000 clones listed, 84% are singletons. The specimen was peripheral blood. These receptors all come from a woman between 50 and 59 years old with acute or convalescent COVID-19. Both conserved end residues are part of each CDR3. Fields, in order: V gene, clone size, J gene, CDR3 protein. The size of a clone is reported for some rows only, either as once, few or many, or as a class for expanded clones.

TRBV12-5	.	TRBJ2-7	CASGRPGQAKKQYF
TRBV7-2	.	TRBJ2-2	CASSLVQGTGELFF
TRBV2	.	TRBJ1-6	CASSYLETGGEGNNPLHF
TRBV7-8	.	TRBJ2-2	CASSLGLAGDLTVAGELFF
TRBV3-1/TRBV3-2	.	TRBJ1-1	CASSQDGGTGTEAFF
TRBV2	.	TRBJ1-2	CASSVDRGRGYGYTF
TRBV12-3/TRBV12-4	.	TRBJ1-2	CASSFGQPLDATF
TRBV18	.	TRBJ2-1	CASSPFRGDGNEQFF
TRBV2	.	TRBJ1-5	CASSGSAADQPQHF
TRBV4-2	.	TRBJ2-1	CASSQGTGGFYNEQFF
TRBV11-2	once	TRBJ1-4	CASSLTGGDEKLFF
TRBV2	few	TRBJ2-7	CASDSSGGNEQYF
TRBV7-9	.	TRBJ2-7	CASSFQGGRERAEQYF
TRBV4-2	.	TRBJ2-3	CASSQAPGERDTQYF
TRBV21-1	.	TRBJ2-7	CASSKAGGAAPYEQYF
TRBV18	.	TRBJ2-6	CASSPGQGVPGANVLTF
TRBV2	.	TRBJ2-2	CASSGGAERNTGELFF
TRBV27	.	TRBJ2-1	CASSLSRDAYNEQFF
TRBV5-5	.	TRBJ2-5	CASSLAPLAGGPETQYF
TRBV21-1	once	TRBJ2-1	CASSKALLWTSGTSYNEQFF
TRBV2	.	TRBJ1-2	CASRGDRVYYGYTF
TRBV7-9	.	TRBJ1-6	CASSLDRNSPLHF
TRBV9	.	TRBJ2-5	CASSVASGFETQYF
TRBV7-2	.	TRBJ2-1	CASSLAASGRANEQFF
TRBV27	.	TRBJ1-5	CASSFGWDRGSRSNQPQHF
TRBV10-3	.	TRBJ1-2	CAISERQGALPYGYTF
TRBV6-5	.	TRBJ1-1	CASRLSGTVNTEAFF